Reported below is one T cell receptor beta chain. This CDR3 contains 15 residues. CDR1 is SGHDT, CDR2 YYEEEE, per germline. V was shortened by 4 bases and J by 1 base, with 14 bases between the two germline ends. This record comes from a study of control samples from healthy donors and cancer patients. Measured with immunoSEQ multiplex PCR; TCRdb has only the in-frame clones, and not every one. The sample contains tens of thousands of clones, under 95% of which appear only once. The sequenced material came from PBMCs. The clonotype was recovered from a man aged 25 to 40 with colorectal cancer. This sequence joins TRBV5-6 and TRBJ1-1; D gene ambiguous. The CDR3 sequence: CASSGVFLQNTEAFF. The CDR3, as DNA: TGTGCCAGCAGCGGCGTGTTTCTACAGAACACTGAAGCTTTCTTT.